This is a list of T cell receptor beta chains from one sample in a study of cytomegalovirus exposure and HLA in healthy donors. The repertoire was sequenced with immunoSEQ multiplex PCR; TCRdb's copy has only in-frame clones and lacks some. This sample has approximately 110,000 clones; roughly 76% occur once, and the top ten carry about 13%. The sample taken for sequencing was PBMCs. The receptors originated from a woman aged 55-69 years in good health and CMV-seropositive. The CDR3 runs from the conserved cysteine through the conserved F or W. A D gene is named only where the DNA matches it firmly. Rows may omit the clone size; those that give it use once, few, many or a size class.

CDR3: CAISESQGSPPPPYEQYF
DNA: TGTGCCATCAGTGAGTCGCAGGGATCGCCACCCCCTCCCTACGAGCAGTACTTC
size: NA
V: TRBV10-3
D: NA
J: TRBJ2-7

CDR3: CASSSGTATQETQYF
DNA: TGCGCCAGCAGCTCCGGGACAGCTACGCAAGAGACCCAGTACTTC
size: NA
V: TRBV5-1
D: TRBD1
J: TRBJ2-5

CDR3: CASSSSGRGLVHEQFF
DNA: TGTGCCAGCAGCTCTAGCGGGAGGGGGTTAGTACATGAGCAGTTCTTC
size: NA
V: TRBV7-2
D: TRBD2
J: TRBJ2-1

CDR3: CASSFHDGGGEQYF
DNA: TGTGCCAGCAGCTTTCATGACGGGGGAGGGGAGCAGTACTTC
size: NA
V: TRBV7-6
D: TRBD2
J: TRBJ2-7

CDR3: CASSQMRGNYGYTF
DNA: TGTGCCAGCAGCCAAATGCGGGGTAACTATGGCTACACCTTC
size: once
V: TRBV4-2
D: NA
J: TRBJ1-2

CDR3: CASRRDGTDTQYF
DNA: TGTGCCAGCCGGCGGGATGGTACAGATACGCAGTATTTT
size: NA
V: TRBV6-6
D: NA
J: TRBJ2-3

CDR3: CASSARLAGYEQYF
DNA: TGTGCCAGCAGCGCGAGACTAGCCGGGTACGAGCAGTACTTC
size: NA
V: TRBV9
D: TRBD2
J: TRBJ2-7

CDR3: CSVEGQGYEQYF
DNA: TGCAGCGTTGAAGGGCAGGGGTACGAGCAGTACTTC
size: NA
V: TRBV29-1
D: NA
J: TRBJ2-7

CDR3: CASSFRQGVLGTEAFF
DNA: TGTGCCAGCAGTTTCAGACAGGGGGTCTTGGGGACTGAAGCTTTCTTT
size: NA
V: TRBV6-6
D: TRBD1
J: TRBJ1-1

CDR3: CSVRQGIGGNTIYF
DNA: TGCAGCGTCCGTCAGGGAATAGGGGGAAACACCATATATTTT
size: NA
V: TRBV29-1
D: NA
J: TRBJ1-3

CDR3: CAWSVSQDTEAFF
DNA: TGTGCCTGGAGTGTATCACAGGACACTGAAGCTTTCTTT
size: medium-sized
V: TRBV30
D: NA
J: TRBJ1-1

CDR3: CASSDRRNSGDSEQFF
DNA: TGTGCCAGCAGCGATCGACGAAATTCAGGGGACAGTGAGCAGTTCTTC
size: NA
V: TRBV5-4
D: TRBD1
J: TRBJ2-1

CDR3: CASSSTSGRREQYF
DNA: TGTGCCAGCAGCTCGACTAGCGGACGGCGGGAGCAGTACTTC
size: NA
V: TRBV7-2
D: TRBD2
J: TRBJ2-7

CDR3: CASSRDLDSFYGYTF
DNA: TGTGCCAGCAGCAGAGACCTCGACAGCTTCTATGGCTACACCTTC
size: NA
V: TRBV6-6
D: NA
J: TRBJ1-2

CDR3: CASSLRPRSEQYF
DNA: TGTGCCAGCAGCTTAAGGCCCCGTAGCGAGCAGTACTTC
size: NA
V: TRBV7-3
D: NA
J: TRBJ2-7

CDR3: CASSNRGGNEQYF
DNA: TGTGCCAGTAGTAACAGGGGCGGGAACGAGCAGTACTTC
size: NA
V: TRBV19
D: NA
J: TRBJ2-7

CDR3: CASSITMNTEAFF
DNA: TGTGCCAGCAGCATAACAATGAACACTGAAGCTTTCTTT
size: few
V: TRBV6-6
D: NA
J: TRBJ1-1

CDR3: CASSGNVVLASSYNEQFF
DNA: TGTGCCAGCAGTGGGAATGTGGTTCTAGCAAGCTCCTACAATGAGCAGTTCTTC
size: NA
V: TRBV6-1
D: NA
J: TRBJ2-1

CDR3: CASSLGQSSYGYTF
DNA: TGTGCCAGCAGCTTAGGCCAGTCGTCCTATGGCTACACCTTC
size: once
V: TRBV7-2
D: NA
J: TRBJ1-2

CDR3: CASSPVTSGTYNEQFF
DNA: TGCGCCAGCAGCCCTGTTACTAGCGGTACCTACAATGAGCAGTTCTTC
size: NA
V: TRBV5-1
D: TRBD2
J: TRBJ2-1

CDR3: CASSPLAEQETQYF
DNA: TGTGCCAGCAGCCCTTTGGCGGAGCAAGAGACCCAGTACTTC
size: NA
V: TRBV5-6
D: NA
J: TRBJ2-5

CDR3: CASSLMPGAEQFF
DNA: TGCGCCAGCAGCTTGATGCCAGGGGCTGAGCAGTTCTTC
size: NA
V: TRBV5-1
D: NA
J: TRBJ2-1

CDR3: CASSEMGTVGTEAFF
DNA: TGTGCCAGCAGTGAAATGGGTACAGTAGGCACTGAAGCTTTCTTT
size: NA
V: TRBV6-1
D: NA
J: TRBJ1-1

CDR3: CASSYDPRGTLNTEAFF
DNA: TGTGCCAGCAGCTATGACCCCCGAGGGACTTTGAACACTGAAGCTTTCTTT
size: NA
V: TRBV13
D: NA
J: TRBJ1-1

CDR3: CASSLYGQGYTEAFF
DNA: TGTGCCAGCAGCTTGTACGGGCAGGGGTACACTGAAGCTTTCTTT
size: NA
V: TRBV5-8
D: NA
J: TRBJ1-1

CDR3: CASSLDKGQGAGELFF
DNA: TGTGCCAGCAGCTTAGACAAAGGGCAGGGGGCCGGGGAGCTGTTTTTT
size: NA
V: TRBV7-3
D: TRBD1
J: TRBJ2-2

CDR3: CASSLDPGDGDTGELFF
DNA: TGCGCCAGCAGCTTGGACCCGGGAGACGGGGACACCGGGGAGCTGTTTTTT
size: NA
V: TRBV5-1
D: NA
J: TRBJ2-2

CDR3: CASSMRVEGPQHF
DNA: TGTGCCAGCAGCATGAGGGTAGAAGGACCCCAGCATTTT
size: NA
V: TRBV14
D: NA
J: TRBJ1-5

CDR3: CAWATGGDQPQHF
DNA: TGTGCCTGGGCGACAGGGGGAGATCAGCCCCAGCATTTT
size: few
V: TRBV30
D: TRBD1
J: TRBJ1-5

CDR3: CASSPFIGTGDNEQFF
DNA: TGTGCCAGCAGCCCCTTCATCGGGACAGGGGACAATGAGCAGTTCTTC
size: NA
V: TRBV5-5
D: TRBD1
J: TRBJ2-1

CDR3: CASSLLTSGNHNEQFF
DNA: TGTGCCAGCAGCTTGTTGACTAGCGGGAACCACAATGAGCAGTTCTTC
size: NA
V: TRBV27
D: TRBD2
J: TRBJ2-1

CDR3: CASSRHLGPTSGNTIYF
DNA: TGCGCCAGCAGCCGACACTTGGGTCCCACCTCTGGAAACACCATATATTTT
size: NA
V: TRBV4-3
D: NA
J: TRBJ1-3

CDR3: CASSLSWGGYEQYF
DNA: TGTGCCAGCAGTTTGTCTTGGGGCGGCTACGAGCAGTACTTC
size: NA
V: TRBV27
D: NA
J: TRBJ2-7

CDR3: CASSPGQLGNTIYF
DNA: TGCGCCAGCAGCCCGGGACAGCTCGGAAACACCATATATTTT
size: NA
V: TRBV5-1
D: TRBD1
J: TRBJ1-3

CDR3: CASSWGGVAGGRTDTQYF
DNA: TGTGCCAGCAGTTGGGGGGGGGTAGCGGGAGGGAGAACAGATACGCAGTATTTT
size: NA
V: TRBV27
D: TRBD2
J: TRBJ2-3

CDR3: CASSFRTGGTDTQYF
DNA: TGCGCCAGCAGCTTTAGGACAGGGGGTACAGATACGCAGTATTTT
size: once
V: TRBV4-1
D: TRBD1
J: TRBJ2-3

CDR3: CAINRGTYNEQFF
DNA: TGTGCCATCAACAGGGGCACCTACAATGAGCAGTTCTTC
size: NA
V: TRBV6-1
D: TRBD1
J: TRBJ2-1

CDR3: CASSLRTGGETQYF
DNA: TGCGCCAGCAGTCTACGAACAGGAGGGGAGACCCAGTACTTC
size: NA
V: TRBV4-3
D: NA
J: TRBJ2-5

CDR3: CASSGEGPTEAFF
DNA: TGTGCCAGCAGTGGGGAGGGGCCTACTGAAGCTTTCTTT
size: NA
V: TRBV6-5
D: NA
J: TRBJ1-1

CDR3: CASSQDKGGAGPFHNEQFF
DNA: TGCGCCAGCAGCCAAGATAAGGGCGGGGCAGGCCCGTTCCACAATGAGCAGTTCTTC
size: NA
V: TRBV4-1
D: NA
J: TRBJ2-1

CDR3: CASIPTSGTASYGYTF
DNA: TGTGCCAGTATCCCGACCTCCGGGACAGCATCCTATGGCTACACCTTC
size: NA
V: TRBV19
D: TRBD1
J: TRBJ1-2

CDR3: CASSRLGEGLLYEQYF
DNA: TGTGCCAGCAGTCGGCTCGGGGAGGGCCTTCTCTACGAGCAGTACTTC
size: NA
V: TRBV7-9
D: TRBD2
J: TRBJ2-7

CDR3: CSAREGSEQFF
DNA: TGCAGTGCTAGAGAGGGGAGTGAGCAGTTCTTC
size: NA
V: TRBV20-1
D: NA
J: TRBJ2-1

CDR3: CASGTGQGALETQYF
DNA: TGTGCTAGTGGAACTGGACAGGGGGCATTGGAGACCCAGTACTTC
size: NA
V: TRBV12-5
D: TRBD1
J: TRBJ2-5

CDR3: CASSSGGTGSTYEQYF
DNA: TGTGCCAGCAGTAGTGGTGGGACAGGGAGCACCTACGAGCAGTACTTC
size: few
V: TRBV25-1
D: TRBD1
J: TRBJ2-7

CDR3: CASSWHVRATGPYEQYF
DNA: TGTGCCAGCAGCTGGCACGTCCGGGCGACAGGCCCCTACGAGCAGTACTTC
size: few
V: TRBV6-7
D: NA
J: TRBJ2-7

CDR3: CASSIRRDSYEQYF
DNA: TGTGCCAGTAGTATACGCCGGGACAGCTACGAGCAGTACTTC
size: NA
V: TRBV19
D: TRBD1
J: TRBJ2-7

CDR3: CASSAGGNTEAFF
DNA: TGTGCCAGCAGTGCAGGGGGGAACACTGAAGCTTTCTTT
size: NA
V: TRBV6-4
D: TRBD1
J: TRBJ1-1

CDR3: CATSRGGGGYEQYF
DNA: TGTGCCACCAGCAGAGGGGGCGGGGGCTACGAGCAGTACTTC
size: NA
V: TRBV15
D: TRBD2
J: TRBJ2-7

CDR3: CASSLVETGATEQYF
DNA: TGTGCCAGCAGCTTAGTAGAGACAGGGGCGACCGAGCAGTACTTC
size: NA
V: TRBV11-2
D: TRBD1
J: TRBJ2-7

CDR3: CASSLERKPAYEQYF
DNA: TGTGCCAGCAGTCTAGAGCGTAAACCGGCCTACGAGCAGTACTTC
size: NA
V: TRBV6-5
D: NA
J: TRBJ2-7

CDR3: CASSGVAGTDTQYF
DNA: TGTGCCAGCAGCGGCGTAGCGGGCACAGATACGCAGTATTTT
size: few
V: TRBV7-2
D: NA
J: TRBJ2-3